Listed below are T cell receptor beta chains from one sample, sequenced in a study of cytomegalovirus exposure and HLA in healthy donors. TCRdb's copy holds only in-frame clones and misses some; the assay was immunoSEQ multiplex PCR. Altogether tens of thousands of clones are present, roughly 91% being singletons, with the ten largest covering about 2.2%. Material: PBMCs. Every receptor here comes from a man in his thirties or forties in good health and CMV-seronegative. The CDR3 runs from the conserved cysteine through the conserved F or W. The D gene is left open where the match is weak. The listing skips clone size in some rows; elsewhere it reads once, few, many or a size class.

TRBJ2-7 . TRBD1 TRBV19 15 CAKDRGRFVEYEQYF TGTGCCAAAGACAGGGGGCGGTTCGTCGAATACGAGCAGTACTTC
TRBJ2-1 . . TRBV20-1 11 CLAKGYNEQFF TGCCTAGCAAAGGGATACAATGAGCAGTTCTTC
TRBJ2-1 . . TRBV4-2 16 CASSQDAGAASNEQFF TGTGCCAGCAGCCAAGACGCGGGGGCCGCTTCAAATGAGCAGTTCTTC
TRBJ2-1 . . TRBV30 11 CAWSSGYEQFF TGTGCCTGGAGTTCCGGGTATGAGCAGTTCTTC
TRBJ1-2 . . TRBV10-3 12 CAISEGVYGYTF TGTGCCATCAGTGAAGGGGTCTATGGCTACACCTTC
TRBJ2-7 . . TRBV5-4 12 CASSRTSYEQYF TGTGCCAGCAGCCGTACTTCCTACGAGCAGTACTTC
TRBJ1-2 . . TRBV19 16 CASSIYRDSANYGYTF TGTGCCAGTAGTATCTACCGAGACAGCGCTAACTATGGCTACACCTTC
TRBJ2-5 . TRBD1 TRBV27 15 CASSLGTGPQETQYF TGTGCCAGCAGTTTAGGGACAGGACCCCAAGAGACCCAGTACTTC
TRBJ2-5 . TRBD1 TRBV2 12 CASSLDRAHRYF TGTGCCAGCAGCCTCGACAGGGCCCATCGTTACTTC
TRBJ2-3 once . TRBV7-9 13 CASSSRQLDTQYF TGTGCCAGCAGCTCTAGACAGCTAGATACGCAGTATTTT
TRBJ1-5 . TRBD1 TRBV7-9 18 CASSKYLDDRGKVQPQHF TGTGCCAGCAGCAAGTATCTTGACGACAGGGGAAAGGTGCAGCCCCAGCATTTT
TRBJ2-5 once . TRBV10-3 14 CAISETGTEETQYF TGTGCCATCAGTGAGACAGGGACGGAGGAGACCCAGTACTTC
TRBJ1-1 . . TRBV9 13 CASSWDTAGEAFF TGTGCCAGCAGCTGGGACACAGCAGGCGAAGCTTTCTTT
TRBJ1-6 . . TRBV25-1 13 CASSKDSPLPLHF TGTGCCAGCAGTAAGGACAGCCCCTTACCCCTCCACTTT
TRBJ1-1 . . TRBV15 15 CATSRGGLRNTEASF TGTGCCACCAGCAGAGGGGGACTTAGGAACACTGAAGCTTCCTTT
TRBJ2-7 . TRBD2 TRBV10-3 16 CAISESFAGGNHEQYF TGTGCCATCAGTGAGTCTTTTGCGGGAGGGAACCACGAGCAGTACTTC
TRBJ1-4 . TRBD1 TRBV4-1 16 CASSQDRDRAAEKLFF TGCGCCAGCAGCCAAGATCGTGACAGGGCGGCTGAAAAACTGTTTTTT